This TCR beta chain was retrieved from a study of T-cell memory formation after mild COVID-19. The overall study: The TCR clusters were mostly specific to one donor.

This clonotype has ten or more counts. Its antigen is currently unknown. Looked up from germline, CDR1 is SGHRS and CDR2 is YFSETQ. CDR3 length: 16 amino acids. V was trimmed by 0 bases and J by 4 bases, leaving 13 bases between them. Study-wide results and caveats: A subset of responding clones appeared in pre-infection memory, suggesting cross-reactive memory joined.

5'RACE with constant-segment primers yielded barcoded, UMI-tagged TCR alpha and TCR beta cDNA libraries. TCRdb re-analysed the 5' RACE reads in MiXCR, keeping a single row per CDR3 protein. In the table there are some 130,000 distinct CDR3 sequences, approximately 25% of which are singletons. This chain uses TRBV5-1 with TRBJ2-2, with D possibly TRBD2 on 6 matching bases. The source of this sequence is an adult woman who had mild COVID-19 (a few samples of this study predate the infection). Cell type and time point are not known. The sequencing input was PBMCs or a T cell subset sorted from them (not recorded which). The CDR3 DNA reads TGCGCCAGCAGCTTGGATGGAGGGTTGAGCACCGGGGAGCTGTTTTTT. It specifies CASSLDGGLSTGELFF.